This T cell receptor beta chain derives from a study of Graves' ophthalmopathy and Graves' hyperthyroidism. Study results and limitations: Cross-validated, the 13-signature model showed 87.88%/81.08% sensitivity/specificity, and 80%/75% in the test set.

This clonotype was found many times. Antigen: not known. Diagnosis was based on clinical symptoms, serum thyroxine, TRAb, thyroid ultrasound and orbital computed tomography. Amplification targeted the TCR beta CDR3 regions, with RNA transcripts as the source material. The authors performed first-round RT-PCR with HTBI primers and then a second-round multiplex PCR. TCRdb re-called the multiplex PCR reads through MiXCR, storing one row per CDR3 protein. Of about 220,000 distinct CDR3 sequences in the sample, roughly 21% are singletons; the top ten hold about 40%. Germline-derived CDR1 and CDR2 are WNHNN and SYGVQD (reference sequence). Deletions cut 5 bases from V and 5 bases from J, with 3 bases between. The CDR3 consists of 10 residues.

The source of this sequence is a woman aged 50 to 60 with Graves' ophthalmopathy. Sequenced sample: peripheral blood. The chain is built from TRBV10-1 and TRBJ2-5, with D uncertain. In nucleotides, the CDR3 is TGCGCCAGCAGTAGGGAGACCCAGTACTTC. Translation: CASSRETQYF.